This passage covers 32 T cell receptor gamma chains from one sample sequenced in a study of gamma delta lymphoproliferative disorders and STAT genes. Genomic DNA from isolated PBMCs served as the sequencing template. TCRdb re-called the multiplex PCR reads via CATT. The sample yields more than 950 gamma-chain clones, approximately 20% seen once. The material sequenced was blood. The receptors shown here come from a human donor in good health.

Judged by abundance, this clone is medium-sized. The rearrangement links TRGV2 to TRGJ1 or TRGJ2. TCRdb offers no J gene call, so here the DNA was matched to germline to obtain one. The germline gives CDR1 EGSNGY, CDR2 YDSYNSKV. V lost 2 bases and J lost 4; bases outside the gene matches: 8. The CDR3 contains 14 residues. The CDR3 spells CATWDVKLYYKKLF. The DNA for the CDR3 is TGTGCCACCTGGGACGTAAAACTATATTATAAGAAACTCTTT.

This clone is termed medium-sized (0.01 to 0.1%). The rearrangement uses TRGV2 and TRGJ1 or TRGJ2. TCRdb offers no J gene call, so here the DNA was matched to germline to obtain one. V gave up 0 bases and J gave up 3 bases; unmatched junction bases: 5. Germline lookup yields CDR1 EGSNGY and CDR2 YDSYNSKV. The CDR3 loop spans 14 amino acids. The CDR3 nucleotides read TGTGCCACCTGGGACGGGCAGGTTTATTATAAGAAACTCTTT. It specifies CATWDGQVYYKKLF.

By share of the sample, this clone is medium-sized. The rearrangement joins TRGV3 to TRGJ1 or TRGJ2. TCRdb supplies no J gene; here it was assigned by aligning the nucleotide sequence to germline. V trimming: 2 bases; J trimming: 0 bases; junction bases outside the gene matches: 4. This CDR3 spans 14 amino acids. Germline loops: CDR1 VTNTFY, CDR2 YDVSTARD (reference sequence). For the CDR3, the DNA is TGTGCCACCTGGGACAACTCGAATTATTATAAGAAACTCTTT. Its translation: CATWDNSNYYKKLF.

Within the sample, this clone is large. V is TRGV10 and J is TRGJP1. The J gene is absent in TCRdb and was assigned here via DNA matching to germline. TRGV10 is an ORF, with its function uncertain. This CDR3 is 14 amino acids long. V dropped 8 bases and J dropped 1; count of bases not matched to a gene: 5. The CDR3 nucleotides read TGTGCTGCGTGGGATTTTACCACTGGTTGGTTCAAGATATTT. Translated: CAAWDFTTGWFKIF.

This clone ranks as medium-sized. The chain carries TRGV9 and TRGJ1 or TRGJ2. TCRdb gives no J gene; it was assigned here by matching the DNA to germline. This CDR3 has 14 amino acids. The germline V gene has CDR1 GITISATS and CDR2 ISYDGTV (reference sequence). The trim removed 4 bases at V and 0 bases at J, leaving 6 bases unmatched. CDR3 sequence: CALWDEANYYKKLF. The CDR3 region has the DNA TGTGCCTTGTGGGACGAAGCGAATTATTATAAGAAACTCTTT.

Relative to its sample, this clone is large. In the same sample, other DNA sequences code for this CDR3. This chain connects TRGV2 to TRGJP2. Because TCRdb records no J gene, it was assigned here through a match of the DNA to germline. The V gene end was trimmed by 0 bases and the J gene end by 3 bases; junction bases not matched to a gene: 4. Germline loops: CDR1 EGSNGY, CDR2 YDSYNSKV. The CDR3 contains 15 residues. For the CDR3, the DNA is TGTGCCACCTGGGACGGGCGGGGTAGTGATTGGATCAAGACGTTT. Protein sequence: CATWDGRGSDWIKTF.

This clone is judged medium-sized. The chain employs TRGV8 and TRGJ1 or TRGJ2. As TCRdb names no J gene, one was assigned here on the basis of a DNA match to germline. Germline V gene lookup returns CDR1 VENAVY and CDR2 YDSYNSRV. CDR3 length equals 10 residues. V gave up 2 bases and J gave up 12 bases; unmatched junction bases: 4. The CDR3 region has the DNA TGTGCCACCTGGGATAACGGGAAACTCTTT. This gives the protein CATWDNGKLF.

The chain uses TRGV3 and TRGJ1 or TRGJ2. TCRdb carries no J gene annotation; the J gene was assigned here by matching the DNA with germline. Germline-derived CDR1 and CDR2 are VTNTFY and YDVSTARD (reference sequence). The CDR3 has 14 residues. J gave up 8 bases and V 0 bases, and 10 bases lay outside the gene matches. CDR3 in amino acids: CATWDRQEDHKKLF. In nucleotides, the CDR3 is TGTGCCACCTGGGACAGGCAAGAGGATCATAAGAAACTCTTT.

By sample share, this clone is large. The chain couples TRGV8 to TRGJP2. No J gene is reported in TCRdb; it was inferred here by comparing the DNA with germline. The CDR3 is 14 residues long. Germline CDR1 reads VENAVY; CDR2 reads YDSYNSRV. The CDR3 spells CAKKGGASDWIKTF. CDR3 coding DNA: TGTGCGAAAAAAGGCGGGGCTAGTGATTGGATCAAGACGTTT.

This clone qualifies as medium-sized. The chain links TRGV8 to TRGJ1 or TRGJ2. The J gene is not listed in TCRdb, so it was assigned here from a DNA match to germline. The CDR3 length is 14 residues. Per germline, CDR1 VENAVY and CDR2 YDSYNSRV. V lost 1 base to trimming and J lost 5 bases; unmatched junction nucleotides: 8. The CDR3 is CATWDSYKNYKKLF. In nucleotides, the CDR3 is TGTGCCACCTGGGATAGTTACAAAAATTATAAGAAACTCTTT.

This clone has more than one count but fewer than ten. A far larger clone is a single base away, which makes a read error likely. This specimen includes other DNA sequences encoding the same CDR3. The DNA for the CDR3 is TGTGCCACCTGGGATGGGCACACAAACCGAGTTGAAGAGTTGGGCAAAAAAATCAAGGTATTT. Protein: CATWDGHTNRVEELGKKIKVF. The chain carries TRGV4 and TRGJP. The J gene, left out of TCRdb, was set here by checking the DNA against germline. In germline, CDR1 is EGSTGY, CDR2 YDSYTSSV. V lost 0 bases and J lost 5; bases outside the gene matches: 16. The CDR3 has 21 residues.

Of note for this clone: The limits of the CDR3 on the DNA are not certain, so only TCRdb's listed CDR3 is given. J gene calling gave no result, while the V gene is TRGV2. The germline CDR1 and CDR2 sequences are EGSNGY and YDSYNSKV. The CDR3 length equals 23 residues, ends included. CDR3 in amino acids: CATWVCLGGRIIIRNSLAVEQHF.

In its sample, this clone is large. This chain joins TRGV3 and TRGJ1 or TRGJ2. Since TCRdb gives no J gene, matching the DNA to germline was used here to assign it. Germline V gives CDR1 VTNTFY, CDR2 YDVSTARD (reference sequence). This CDR3 is 11 amino acids long. V was pared by 4 bases and J by 8 bases, with 5 bases of the junction left unmatched. CDR3 loop: CATWDLDKKLF. As DNA, the CDR3 is TGTGCCACCTGGGATCTGGATAAGAAACTCTTT.

This clone is medium-sized (0.01 to 0.1%) by share. The chain carries TRGV9 and TRGJP2. TCRdb gives no J gene; it was assigned here by matching the DNA to germline. V shed 0 bases, J shed 6 bases, and the junction held 7 bases outside the gene matches. The CDR3 is made up of 15 amino acids. Germline-derived CDR1 and CDR2 are GITISATS and ISYDGTV (reference sequence). CDR3 sequence reads: CALWEVHKRDWIKTF. CDR3 coding DNA: TGTGCCTTGTGGGAGGTGCATAAACGTGATTGGATCAAGACGTTT.

This clone is labeled medium-sized. The V and J genes are TRGV9 and TRGJ1 or TRGJ2. Since TCRdb gives no J gene, matching the DNA to germline was used here to assign it. Trimming removed 6 bases from V and 3 bases from J; junction bases left unmatched: 5. The CDR3 length is 12 residues. CDR1 and CDR2 from the germline V gene are GITISATS and ISYDGTV (reference sequence). The CDR3, as DNA: TGTGCCTTGTGGACGCTTTATTATAAGAAACTCTTT. This sequence encodes CALWTLYYKKLF.

This clone was seen a few times. Only one base separates this from a far larger clonotype, so it likely reflects a read error. The sample has other DNA sequences that encode this CDR3 too. V and J are TRGV4 and TRGJP. TCRdb records no J gene; here it was assigned by comparing the DNA to germline. V dropped 0 bases and J dropped 5; count of bases not matched to a gene: 16. CDR1 EGSTGY and CDR2 YDSYTSSV come from the germline V gene. The CDR3 consists of 21 residues. The CDR3 DNA reads TGTGCCACCTGGGATGGGCACACGAATCGAGTTGAAGAGTTGGGCAAAAAAATCAAGGTATTT. It yields the protein CATWDGHTNRVEELGKKIKVF.

This clone is deemed medium-sized. J is TRGJ1 or TRGJ2 and V is TRGV3. TCRdb lists no J gene, so it was determined here by aligning the DNA to germline. The germline V gene has CDR1 VTNTFY and CDR2 YDVSTARD (reference sequence). The CDR3 consists of 13 residues. The trim removed 0 bases at V and 6 bases at J, leaving 5 bases unmatched. The CDR3 nucleotides read TGTGCCACCTGGGACAGGCACGGTTATAAGAAACTCTTT. Protein sequence: CATWDRHGYKKLF.

This clone is large by share. J is TRGJ1 or TRGJ2 and V is TRGV10. TCRdb lists no J gene, so it was determined here by aligning the DNA to germline. TRGV10 is placed among ORFs of uncertain function. After removal of 8 bases from V and 3 bases from J, the junction contained 8 bases not matched to a gene. This CDR3 region has 13 residues. CDR3 in amino acids: CAAWDYLYYKKLF. Here the CDR3 DNA reads TGTGCTGCGTGGGACTATCTTTATTATAAGAAACTCTTT.

This clone rates as medium-sized. The V gene is TRGV10, the J gene TRGJ1 or TRGJ2. TCRdb carries no J gene annotation; the J gene was assigned here by matching the DNA with germline. TRGV10 is annotated as an ORF whose role is uncertain. V shed 8 bases, J shed 8 bases, and the junction held 4 bases outside the gene matches. The CDR3 covers 10 residues. CDR3: CAAWGNKKLF. In nucleotides, the CDR3 is TGTGCTGCGTGGGGGAATAAGAAACTCTTT.

About this clone: TCRdb pairs this DNA with a much larger clone's protein that differs at residue 7, likely a read error; the protein shown was translated from the DNA. The J gene is TRGJ1 or TRGJ2, the V gene TRGV4. TCRdb leaves out the J gene; it was filled in here by matching the DNA to germline. V gave up 0 bases and J gave up 12 bases; unmatched junction bases: 5. This CDR3 spans 11 amino acids. Germline CDR1 reads EGSTGY; CDR2 reads YDSYTSSV. The CDR3 protein is CATWDGQRKLF. CDR3 bases: TGTGCCACCTGGGATGGGCAGAGGAAACTCTTT.

This clone is termed medium-sized (0.01 to 0.1%). The J gene is TRGJ1 or TRGJ2, the V gene TRGV2. TCRdb offers no J gene call, so here the DNA was matched to germline to obtain one. CDR1 is EGSNGY and CDR2 is YDSYNSKV in the germline V gene. The V gene end was trimmed by 0 bases and the J gene end by 2 bases; junction bases not matched to a gene: 7. CDR3 length: 15 residues. Written as DNA, the CDR3 is TGTGCCACCTGGGACGGGCTGATGTATTATTATAAGAAACTCTTT. As protein: CATWDGLMYYYKKLF.

This clone has just a few counts. Translating this DNA gives a protein that differs at residue 14 from the TCRdb one, which belongs to a much larger clone; a read error is likely, and the protein shown is this translation. The J gene went uncalled, whereas the V gene is TRGV3. Germline lookup yields CDR1 VTNTFY and CDR2 YDVSTARD (reference sequence). The CDR3 has 16 residues. The CDR3 is CATWDSQYSSDWIRTF. The CDR3 nucleotides are TGTGCCACCTGGGACTCTCAATATAGTAGTGATTGGATCAGGACGTTT.

This clone is medium-sized (0.01 to 0.1%) by share. A read error may be the cause here, since a much bigger clone is one base away. Distinct nucleotide sequences in the sample also encode this CDR3. The V call is TRGV10, the J call TRGJ1 or TRGJ2. TCRdb is silent on the J gene; assignment here came from matching the DNA to germline. TRGV10 is placed among ORFs of uncertain function. The ends lost 8 bases at V and 5 bases at J; junction bases unmatched: 1. The CDR3 has 10 amino acids. CDR3 amino acids: CAAWDYKKLF. CDR3 sequence (DNA): TGTGCTGCGTGGGATTATAAGAAACTCTTT.

On this clone itself: The DNA is omitted, as the CDR3 cannot be located on it reliably, and the CDR3 follows TCRdb's listing. For the V gene the call is TRGV8; the J gene has no call. Germline V CDR1 and CDR2: VENAVY, YDSYNSRV. The CDR3 has 19 residues if both end residues are counted. The CDR3 is CATWDRCIIRNSLAVEQHF.

A remark on this clone: Because the CDR3's place on the DNA is in doubt, the DNA is left out and the CDR3 is given as listed by TCRdb. The J gene went uncalled, whereas the V gene is TRGV10. TRGV10 has ORF status, its function being uncertain. Termini included, the CDR3 measures 19 amino acids. The CDR3 sequence: CAAWDYIIIRNSLAVEQHF.

This clone is medium-sized (0.01 to 0.1%). J is TRGJ1 or TRGJ2 and V is TRGV10. TCRdb gives no J gene; it was assigned here by matching the DNA to germline. TRGV10 is recorded as an ORF, its role being uncertain. V lost 8 bases to trimming and J lost 4 bases; unmatched junction nucleotides: 12. The CDR3 is 14 amino acids. The CDR3 here is CAAWDYRAYYKKLF. CDR3 bases: TGTGCTGCGTGGGATTACCGAGCATATTATAAGAAACTCTTT.

Details on this clone: An end of the junction differs from the germline gene, which may be a read error. The gene calls are TRGV10 and TRGJP1. TCRdb does not report a J gene; here it was assigned by matching the DNA to germline references. TRGV10 qualifies as an ORF whose function is uncertain. The CDR3 is 10 residues long. CDR3 bases: TGCGCGTGGTATAGTTGGTTCAAGATATTT. This encodes CAWYSWFKIF.

This clone was counted a single time. It is unclear where the CDR3 begins or ends on the DNA, so no DNA is shown, and the CDR3 is as TCRdb lists it. The V gene reported is TRGV2; the J gene is uncalled. The CDR3 numbers 21 amino acids, ends counted. CDR1 and CDR2 from the germline V gene are EGSNGY and YDSYNSKV. Here the CDR3 reads CATWDGPRGVIRNSLAVEQHF.

Comments on this clone: Because the CDR3's place on the DNA is in doubt, the DNA is left out and the CDR3 is given as listed by TCRdb. For the V gene the call is TRGV2; the J gene has no call. 20 amino acids form the CDR3, both terminal residues included. Germline CDR1 EGSNGY, CDR2 YDSYNSKV. This CDR3 is CATWDVAFIIRNSLAVEQHF.

By share of the sample, this clone is medium-sized. The chain has TRGV8 and TRGJ1 or TRGJ2. No J segment appears in TCRdb, so it was assigned here by matching the sequence to germline. V lost 4 bases, J lost 4 bases, and 25 bases stayed unmatched. The CDR3 is made up of 19 amino acids. Germline CDR1 VENAVY, CDR2 YDSYNSRV. CDR3 amino acids: CATWDPLGPICGYYYKKLF. In DNA form, the CDR3 reads TGTGCCACCTGGGACCCCCTGGGGCCGATTTGTGGTTACTATTATAAGAAACTCTTT.

The chain joins TRGV8 to TRGJ1 or TRGJ2. The J gene, absent from TCRdb, was called here by matching the DNA to germline. There are 10 residues in the CDR3. Per the germline V gene, CDR1 is VENAVY and CDR2 is YDSYNSRV. V dropped 3 bases and J dropped 7; count of bases not matched to a gene: 0. Written as DNA, the CDR3 is TGTGCCACCTGGGATTATAAGAAACTCTTT. Translated: CATWDYKKLF.

Note on this clone: The junction shows a germline mismatch at one end, possibly a read error. The CDR3: CAGTYYKKLF. CDR3 sequence (DNA): TGCGCGGGGACCTATTATAAGAAACTCTTT. This chain uses TRGV10 with TRGJ1 or TRGJ2. TCRdb leaves out the J gene; it was filled in here by matching the DNA to germline. TRGV10 is an ORF, and what it does is uncertain. CDR3 length: 10 amino acids.